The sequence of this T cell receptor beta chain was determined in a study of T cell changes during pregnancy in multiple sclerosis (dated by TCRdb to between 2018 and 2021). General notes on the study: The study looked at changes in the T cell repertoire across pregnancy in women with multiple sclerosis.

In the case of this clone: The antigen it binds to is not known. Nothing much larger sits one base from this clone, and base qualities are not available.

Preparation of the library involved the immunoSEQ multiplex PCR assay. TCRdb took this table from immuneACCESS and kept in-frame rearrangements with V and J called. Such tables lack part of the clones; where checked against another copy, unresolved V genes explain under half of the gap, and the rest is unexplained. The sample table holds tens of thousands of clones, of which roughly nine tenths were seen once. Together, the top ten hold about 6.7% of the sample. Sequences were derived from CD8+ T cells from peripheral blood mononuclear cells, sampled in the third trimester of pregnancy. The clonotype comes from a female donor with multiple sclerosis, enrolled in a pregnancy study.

The DNA is TGTGCCAGCAGTGAGGGACTGATCAATTCACCCCTCCACTTT. Its product reads: CASSEGLINSPLHF. This receptor chain uses TRBV6-1 and TRBJ1-6; perhaps TRBD1 is the D gene, with 5 bases matching. The V end loses 3 bases and the J end loses 7 bases, and a stretch of 10 bases separates them. The cysteine opens and the phenylalanine closes a CDR3 of 14 amino acids. Of all the DNA, just the CDR3 is kept, 42 bases in frame from base 1. The germline V gene sets CDR1 to MNHNS and CDR2 to SASEGT.